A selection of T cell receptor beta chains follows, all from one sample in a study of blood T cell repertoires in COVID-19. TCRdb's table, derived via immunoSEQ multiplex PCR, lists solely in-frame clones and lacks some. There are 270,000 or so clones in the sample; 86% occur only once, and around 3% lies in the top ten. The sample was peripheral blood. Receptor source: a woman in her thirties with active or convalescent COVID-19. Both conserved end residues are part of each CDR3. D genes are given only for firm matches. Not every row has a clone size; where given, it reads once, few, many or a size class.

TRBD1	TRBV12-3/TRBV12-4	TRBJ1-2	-	CASSRTGVYGYTF	TGTGCCAGCAGTCGCACAGGGGTCTATGGCTACACCTTC
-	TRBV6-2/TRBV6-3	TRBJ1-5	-	CASSYRIPGRTNQPQHF	TGTGCCAGCAGTTACCGAATTCCAGGGAGGACTAATCAGCCCCAGCATTTT
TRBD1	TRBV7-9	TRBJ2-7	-	CASSPRDRSSYEQYF	TGTGCCAGCAGCCCCCGGGACAGAAGCTCCTACGAGCAGTACTTC
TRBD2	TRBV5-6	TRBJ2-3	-	CASSLAGAGTDTQYF	TGTGCCAGCAGCCTCGCGGGAGCGGGCACAGATACGCAGTATTTT
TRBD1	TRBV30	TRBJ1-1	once	CAWTPGGMNTEAFF	TGTGCCTGGACCCCAGGGGGGATGAACACTGAAGCTTTCTTT
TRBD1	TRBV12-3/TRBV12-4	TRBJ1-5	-	CASSSRGHQPQHF	TGTGCCAGCAGTTCCAGGGGGCATCAGCCCCAGCATTTT
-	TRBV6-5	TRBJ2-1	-	CAAQLANEQFF	TGTGCCGCCCAACTAGCAAATGAGCAGTTCTTC
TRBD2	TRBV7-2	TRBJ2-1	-	CASSLHPPTSGGARNEQFF	TGTGCCAGCAGCCTTCACCCACCGACTAGCGGGGGGGCCCGGAATGAGCAGTTCTTC
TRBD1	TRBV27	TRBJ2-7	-	CASSVRTGIVYEQYF	TGTGCCAGCAGTGTTCGGACAGGGATCGTCTACGAGCAGTACTTC
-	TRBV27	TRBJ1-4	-	CASGSRGGKLFF	TGTGCCAGTGGATCCCGGGGTGGAAAACTGTTTTTT
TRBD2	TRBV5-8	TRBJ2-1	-	CASRLTSGVYNEQFF	TGTGCCAGCCGCCTGACTAGCGGGGTTTACAATGAGCAGTTCTTC
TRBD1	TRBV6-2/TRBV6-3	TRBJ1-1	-	CASSYTGQGEGYTEAFF	TGTGCCAGCAGTTACACCGGACAGGGCGAGGGGTACACTGAAGCTTTCTTT
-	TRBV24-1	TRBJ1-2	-	CATSDSGPRGYAANYGYTF	TGTGCCACCAGTGATTCCGGCCCTCGTGGATATGCGGCTAACTATGGCTACACCTTC
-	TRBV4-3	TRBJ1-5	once	CASSPGVGTNQPQHF	TGCGCCAGCAGCCCGGGGGTAGGGACTAATCAGCCCCAGCATTTT
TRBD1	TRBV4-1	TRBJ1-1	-	CASSQEDRVNTEAFF	TGCGCCAGCAGCCAAGAGGACAGGGTGAACACTGAAGCTTTCTTT